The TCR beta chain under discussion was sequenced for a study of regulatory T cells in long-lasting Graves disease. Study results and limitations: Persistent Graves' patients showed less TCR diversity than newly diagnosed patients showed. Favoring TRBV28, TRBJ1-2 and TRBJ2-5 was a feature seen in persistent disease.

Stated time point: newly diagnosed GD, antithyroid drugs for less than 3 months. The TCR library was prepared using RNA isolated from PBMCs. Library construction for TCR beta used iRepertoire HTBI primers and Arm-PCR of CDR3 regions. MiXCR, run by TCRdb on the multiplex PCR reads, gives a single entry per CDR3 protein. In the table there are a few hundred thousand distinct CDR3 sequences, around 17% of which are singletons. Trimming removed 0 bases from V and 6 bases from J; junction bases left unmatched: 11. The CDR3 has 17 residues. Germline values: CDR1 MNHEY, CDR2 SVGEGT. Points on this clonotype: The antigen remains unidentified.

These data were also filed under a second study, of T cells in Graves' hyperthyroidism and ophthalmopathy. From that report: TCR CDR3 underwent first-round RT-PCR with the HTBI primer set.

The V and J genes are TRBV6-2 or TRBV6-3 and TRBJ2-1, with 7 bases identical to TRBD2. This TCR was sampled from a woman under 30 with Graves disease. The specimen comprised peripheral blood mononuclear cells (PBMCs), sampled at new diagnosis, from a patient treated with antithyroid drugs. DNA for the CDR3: TGTGCCAGCAGTTACTCGAGGTGGACTAGATGGTTCAATGAGCAGTTCTTC. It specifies CASSYSRWTRWFNEQFF.